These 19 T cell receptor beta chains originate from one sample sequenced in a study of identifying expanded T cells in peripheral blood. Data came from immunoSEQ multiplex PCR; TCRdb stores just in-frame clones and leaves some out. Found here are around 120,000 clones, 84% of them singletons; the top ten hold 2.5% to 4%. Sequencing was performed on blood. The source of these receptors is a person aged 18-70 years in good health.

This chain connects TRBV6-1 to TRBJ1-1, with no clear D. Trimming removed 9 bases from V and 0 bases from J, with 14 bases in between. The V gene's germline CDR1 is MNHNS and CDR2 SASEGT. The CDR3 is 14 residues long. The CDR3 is CASKRINMNTEAFF. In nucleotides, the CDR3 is TGTGCCAGTAAGAGGATTAACATGAACACTGAAGCTTTCTTT.

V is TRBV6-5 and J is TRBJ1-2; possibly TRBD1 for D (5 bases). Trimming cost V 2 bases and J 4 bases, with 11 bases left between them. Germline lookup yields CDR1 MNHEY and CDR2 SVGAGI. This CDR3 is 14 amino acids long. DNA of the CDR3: TGTGCCAGCAGTTACGGGACCGCGACCTATGGCTACACCTTC. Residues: CASSYGTATYGYTF.

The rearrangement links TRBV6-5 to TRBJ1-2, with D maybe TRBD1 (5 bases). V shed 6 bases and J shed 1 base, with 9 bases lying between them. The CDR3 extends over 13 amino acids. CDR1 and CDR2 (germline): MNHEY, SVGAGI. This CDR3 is CASSLTDNYGYTF. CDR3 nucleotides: TGTGCCAGCAGCCTGACAGATAACTATGGCTACACCTTC.

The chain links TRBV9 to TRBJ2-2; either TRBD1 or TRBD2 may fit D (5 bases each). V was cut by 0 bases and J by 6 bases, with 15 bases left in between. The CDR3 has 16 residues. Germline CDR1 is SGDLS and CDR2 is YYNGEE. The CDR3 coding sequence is TGTGCCAGCAGCGTAGTTGTGGGGCCGGGATCCGGGGAGCTGTTTTTT. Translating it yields CASSVVVGPGSGELFF.

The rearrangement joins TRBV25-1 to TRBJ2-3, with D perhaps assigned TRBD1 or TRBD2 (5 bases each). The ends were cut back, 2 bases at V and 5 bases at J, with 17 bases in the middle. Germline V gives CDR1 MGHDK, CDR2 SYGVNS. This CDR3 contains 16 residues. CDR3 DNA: TGTGCCAGCAGTGAACGGGACCCAAGAAAGGGAGATACGCAGTATTTT. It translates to CASSERDPRKGDTQYF.

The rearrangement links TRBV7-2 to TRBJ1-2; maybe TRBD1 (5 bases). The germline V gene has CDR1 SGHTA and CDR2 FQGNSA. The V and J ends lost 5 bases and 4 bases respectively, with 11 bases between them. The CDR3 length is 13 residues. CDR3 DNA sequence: TGTGCCAGCAGCCCGGACAAGAGCTATGGCTACACCTTC. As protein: CASSPDKSYGYTF.

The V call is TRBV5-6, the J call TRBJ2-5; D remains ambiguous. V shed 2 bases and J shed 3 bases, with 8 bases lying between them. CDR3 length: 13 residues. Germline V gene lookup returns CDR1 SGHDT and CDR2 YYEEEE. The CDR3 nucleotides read TGTGCCAGCAGCTTCCCCCCCAAAGAGACCCAGTACTTC. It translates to CASSFPPKETQYF.

The CDR3 protein is CASSYLPQKVGMNTEAFF. The CDR3 DNA is TGTGCCAGCAGCTATTTACCACAGAAGGTGGGTATGAACACTGAAGCTTTCTTT. The chain couples TRBV7-2 to TRBJ1-1; D is unresolved. Deletions cut 4 bases from V and 0 bases from J, with 21 bases between. The germline gives CDR1 SGHTA, CDR2 FQGNSA. CDR3 size: 18 residues.

The CDR3 protein is CASEKGENEKLFF. CDR3 bases: TGCGCCAGCGAGAAGGGTGAGAATGAAAAACTGTTTTTT. V usage is TRBV5-1 and J usage is TRBJ1-4; D remains ambiguous. CDR1 SGHRS and CDR2 YFSETQ come from the germline V gene. V was pared by 7 bases and J by 5 bases, with 12 bases between. The CDR3 spans 13 residues.

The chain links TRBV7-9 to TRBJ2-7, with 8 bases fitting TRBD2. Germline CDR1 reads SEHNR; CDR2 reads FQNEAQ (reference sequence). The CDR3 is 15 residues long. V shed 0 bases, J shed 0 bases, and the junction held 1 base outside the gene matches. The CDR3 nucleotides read TGTGCCAGCAGCTTAGCAGGGACTAGCTCCTACGAGCAGTACTTC. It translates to CASSLAGTSSYEQYF. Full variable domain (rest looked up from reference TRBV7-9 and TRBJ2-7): DTGVSQNPRHKITKRGQNVTFRCDPISEHNRLYWYRQTLGQGPEFLTYFQNEAQLEKSRLLSDRFSAERPKGSFSTLEIQRTEQGDSAMYLCASSLAGTSSYEQYFGPGTRLTVT.

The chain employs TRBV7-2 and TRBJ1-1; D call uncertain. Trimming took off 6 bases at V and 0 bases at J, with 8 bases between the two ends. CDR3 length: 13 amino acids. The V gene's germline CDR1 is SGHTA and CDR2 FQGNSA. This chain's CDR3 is CASSTDMNTEAFF. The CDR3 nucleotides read TGTGCCAGCAGTACTGACATGAACACTGAAGCTTTCTTT.

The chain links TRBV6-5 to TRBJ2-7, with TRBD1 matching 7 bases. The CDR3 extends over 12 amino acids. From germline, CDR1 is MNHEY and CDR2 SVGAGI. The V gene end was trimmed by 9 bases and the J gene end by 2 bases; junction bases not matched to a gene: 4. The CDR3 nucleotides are TGTGCCAGTTGGGACAGAGCCTACGAGCAGTACTTC. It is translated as CASWDRAYEQYF.

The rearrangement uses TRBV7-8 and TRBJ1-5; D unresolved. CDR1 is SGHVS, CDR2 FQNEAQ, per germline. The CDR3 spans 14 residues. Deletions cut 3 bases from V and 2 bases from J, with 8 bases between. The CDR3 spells CASSLSDGNQPQHF. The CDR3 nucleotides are TGTGCCAGCAGCTTGAGTGATGGCAATCAGCCCCAGCATTTT.

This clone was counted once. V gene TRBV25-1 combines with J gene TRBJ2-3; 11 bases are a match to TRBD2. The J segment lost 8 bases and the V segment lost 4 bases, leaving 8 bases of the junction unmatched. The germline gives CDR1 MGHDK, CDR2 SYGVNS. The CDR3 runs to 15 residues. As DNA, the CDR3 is TGTGCCAGCAGTGTTTTAGCGGGGGGGCCCGGTACGCAGTATTTT. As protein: CASSVLAGGPGTQYF.

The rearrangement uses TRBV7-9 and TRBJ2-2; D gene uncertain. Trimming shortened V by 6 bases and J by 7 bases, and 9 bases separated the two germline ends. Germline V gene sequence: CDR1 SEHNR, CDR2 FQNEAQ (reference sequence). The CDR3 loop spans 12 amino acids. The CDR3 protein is CASRPAGGELFF. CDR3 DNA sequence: TGTGCCAGCAGACCTGCCGGCGGGGAGCTGTTTTTT.

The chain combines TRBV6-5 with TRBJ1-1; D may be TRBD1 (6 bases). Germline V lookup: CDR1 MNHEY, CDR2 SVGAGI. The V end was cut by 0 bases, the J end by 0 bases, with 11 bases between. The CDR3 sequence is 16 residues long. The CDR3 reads CASSYSLGGLNTEAFF. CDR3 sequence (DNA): TGTGCCAGCAGTTACTCCCTCGGGGGCTTGAACACTGAAGCTTTCTTT.

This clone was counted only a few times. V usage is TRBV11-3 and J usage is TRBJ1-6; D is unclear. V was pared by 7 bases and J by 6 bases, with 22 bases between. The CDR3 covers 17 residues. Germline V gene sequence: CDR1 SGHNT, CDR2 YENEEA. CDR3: CASTYSATGLTNSPLHF. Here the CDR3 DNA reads TGTGCCAGCACCTATTCCGCCACCGGACTAACTAATTCACCCCTCCACTTT.

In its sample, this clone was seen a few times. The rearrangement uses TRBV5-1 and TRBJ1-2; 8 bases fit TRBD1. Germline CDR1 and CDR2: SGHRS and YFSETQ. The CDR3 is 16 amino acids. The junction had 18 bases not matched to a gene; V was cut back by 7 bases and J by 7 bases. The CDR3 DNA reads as TGCGCCAGCCGAATTCGGTCCGGGCAGGGGGCGGGTGGCTACACCTTC. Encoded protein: CASRIRSGQGAGGYTF.

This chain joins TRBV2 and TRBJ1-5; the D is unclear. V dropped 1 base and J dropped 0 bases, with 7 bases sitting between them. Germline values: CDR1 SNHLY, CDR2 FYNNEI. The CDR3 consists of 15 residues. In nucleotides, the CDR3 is TGTGCCAGCAGTGAAGGACGGTATAGCAATCAGCCCCAGCATTTT. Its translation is CASSEGRYSNQPQHF.